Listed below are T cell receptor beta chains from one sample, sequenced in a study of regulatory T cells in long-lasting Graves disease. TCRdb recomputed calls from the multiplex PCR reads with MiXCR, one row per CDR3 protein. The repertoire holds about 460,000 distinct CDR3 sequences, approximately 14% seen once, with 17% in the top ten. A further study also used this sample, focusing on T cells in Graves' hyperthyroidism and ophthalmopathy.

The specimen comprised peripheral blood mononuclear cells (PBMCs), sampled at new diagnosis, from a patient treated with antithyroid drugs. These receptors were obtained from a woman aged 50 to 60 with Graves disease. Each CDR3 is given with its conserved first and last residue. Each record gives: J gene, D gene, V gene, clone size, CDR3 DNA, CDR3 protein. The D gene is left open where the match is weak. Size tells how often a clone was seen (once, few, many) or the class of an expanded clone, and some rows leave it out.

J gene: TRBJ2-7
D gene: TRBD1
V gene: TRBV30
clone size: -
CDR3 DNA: TGTGCCTGGAGTCCAATCGGACAGGGCGTCGAGTACTTC
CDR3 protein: CAWSPIGQGVEYF

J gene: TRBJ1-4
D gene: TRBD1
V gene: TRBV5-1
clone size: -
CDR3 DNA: TGCGCCAGCAGCTCAACACAGGGGGCGTCGGAAAAACTGTTTTTT
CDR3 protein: CASSSTQGASEKLFF

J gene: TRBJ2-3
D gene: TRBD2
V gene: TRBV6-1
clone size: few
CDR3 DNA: TGTGCCAGCAGGGCGACTAGCGGGAGCAGCACAGATACGCAGTATTTT
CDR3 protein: CASRATSGSSTDTQYF

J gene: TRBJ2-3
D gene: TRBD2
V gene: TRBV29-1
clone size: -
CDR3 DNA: TGCAGCGTTGGGGGGGGGACTAGCGGGAGGGCCGCCACAGATACGCAGTATTTT
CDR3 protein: CSVGGGTSGRAATDTQYF

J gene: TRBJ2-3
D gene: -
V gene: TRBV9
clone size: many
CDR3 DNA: TGTGCCAGCAGCGACCCCACAACTTCCAGAGGGGGAGGACGCACAGATACGCAGTATTTT
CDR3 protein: CASSDPTTSRGGGRTDTQYF

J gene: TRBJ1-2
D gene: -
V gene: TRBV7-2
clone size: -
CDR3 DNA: TGTGCCAGCAGCGACGGGCCCTACAAACTATATGGCTACACCTTC
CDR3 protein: CASSDGPYKLYGYTF

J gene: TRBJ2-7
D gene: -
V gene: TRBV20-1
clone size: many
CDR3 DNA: TGCAGTGTTATCCGGACGCCGACGGGGGAGCAGTACTTC
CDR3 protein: CSVIRTPTGEQYF

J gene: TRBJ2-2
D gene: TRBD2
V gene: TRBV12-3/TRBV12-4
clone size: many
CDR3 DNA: TGTGCCAGCAGCTACTATAGCGGGAGGGTCACCGGGGAGCTGTTTTTT
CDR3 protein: CASSYYSGRVTGELFF

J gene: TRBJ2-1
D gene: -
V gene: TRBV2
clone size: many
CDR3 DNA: TGTGCCAGCAAGGCGGTCGGGCCCTACAATGAGCAGTTCTTC
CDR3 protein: CASKAVGPYNEQFF

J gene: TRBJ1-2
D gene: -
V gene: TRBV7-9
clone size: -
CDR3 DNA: TGTGCCAGCAGCTTAGTCGAGCTCCAGACTGGTTATGGCTACACCTTC
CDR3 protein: CASSLVELQTGYGYTF

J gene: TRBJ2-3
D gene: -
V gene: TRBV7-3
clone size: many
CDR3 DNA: TGTGCCAGCAGCTTCTCCCCTGGCACAGATACGCAGTATTTT
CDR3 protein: CASSFSPGTDTQYF

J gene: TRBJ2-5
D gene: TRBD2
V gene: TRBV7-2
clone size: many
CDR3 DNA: TGTGCCAGCAGCTTAGGTCCCGGGGGTAGCGGGCAAGAGACCCAGTACTTC
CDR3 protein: CASSLGPGGSGQETQYF

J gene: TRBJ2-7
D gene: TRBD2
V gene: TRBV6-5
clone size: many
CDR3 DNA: TGTGCCAGCAGTTCATCTGGACTAGCTGTGTACGAGCAGTACTTC
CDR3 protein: CASSSSGLAVYEQYF

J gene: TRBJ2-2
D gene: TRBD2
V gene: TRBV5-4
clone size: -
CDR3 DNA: TGTGCCAGCAGCTTAGGGCTAGCGGATAACACCGGGGAGCTGTTTTTT
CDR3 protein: CASSLGLADNTGELFF

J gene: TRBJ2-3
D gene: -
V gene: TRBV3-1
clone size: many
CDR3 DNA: TGTGCCAGCAGCCAATCCCCGACAGATACGCAGTATTTT
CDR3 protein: CASSQSPTDTQYF

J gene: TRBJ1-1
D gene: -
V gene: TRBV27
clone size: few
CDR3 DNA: TGTGCCAGCTCCAACACAGTGAACACTGAAGCTTTCTTT
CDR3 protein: CASSNTVNTEAFF

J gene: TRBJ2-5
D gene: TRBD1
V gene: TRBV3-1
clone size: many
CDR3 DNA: TGTGCCAGCAGCCCGCTGACAGGGGTCGGAGAGACCCAGTACTTC
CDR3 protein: CASSPLTGVGETQYF

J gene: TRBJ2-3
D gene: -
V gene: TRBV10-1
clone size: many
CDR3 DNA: TGCGCCAGCAGTGGACAGCTGGGGGGCACAGATACGCAGTATTTT
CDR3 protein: CASSGQLGGTDTQYF

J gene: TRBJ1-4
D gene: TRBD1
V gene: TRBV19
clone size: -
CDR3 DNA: TGTGCCAGTAGTATTGGAGGTGGGACAGCCACAGTAGAAAAACTGTTTTTT
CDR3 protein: CASSIGGGTATVEKLFF

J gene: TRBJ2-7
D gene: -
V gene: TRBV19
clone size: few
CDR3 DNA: TGTGCCAGTAGTATAGATTATAGGCGGGGACCCAACTTTGCCGAGCAGTACTTC
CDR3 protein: CASSIDYRRGPNFAEQYF

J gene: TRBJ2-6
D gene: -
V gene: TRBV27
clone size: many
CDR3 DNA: TGTGCCACCCTACAGGGCGCGGGGGCCAACGTCCTGACTTTC
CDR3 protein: CATLQGAGANVLTF

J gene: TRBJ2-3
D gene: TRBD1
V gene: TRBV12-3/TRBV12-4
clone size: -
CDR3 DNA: TGTGCCAGCAGTTCCCTCCGGGACAGGGGAACAGATATGCAGTATTTT
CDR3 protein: CASSSLRDRGTDMQYF

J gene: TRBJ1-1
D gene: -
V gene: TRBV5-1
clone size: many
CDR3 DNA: TGCGCCAGCAGCTTGGAGCCGACATCCAACACTGAAGCTTTCTTT
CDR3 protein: CASSLEPTSNTEAFF

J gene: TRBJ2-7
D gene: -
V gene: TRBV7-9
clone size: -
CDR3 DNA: TGTGCCAGCAGCGGGAGGATCTACGAGCAGTACTTC
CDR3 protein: CASSGRIYEQYF

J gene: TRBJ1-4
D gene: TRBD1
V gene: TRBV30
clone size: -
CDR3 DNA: TGTGCCTGGAGTAGGGACAGGGGGGAGGGACTGTTTTTT
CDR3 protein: CAWSRDRGEGLFF

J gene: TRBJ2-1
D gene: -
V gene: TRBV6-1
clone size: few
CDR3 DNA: TGTGCCAGCATCTGGGAAAGCCCTTACTACAATGAGCAGTTCTTC
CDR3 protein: CASIWESPYYNEQFF

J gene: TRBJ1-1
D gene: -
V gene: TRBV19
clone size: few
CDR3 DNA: TGTGCCAGTAGTATTAACCCGAACACTGAAGCTTTCTTT
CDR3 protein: CASSINPNTEAFF

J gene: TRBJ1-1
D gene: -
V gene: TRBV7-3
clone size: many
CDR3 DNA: TGTGCCAGCAGCTTAACAGGTCCCATGCATGACACTGAAGCTTTCTTT
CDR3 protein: CASSLTGPMHDTEAFF

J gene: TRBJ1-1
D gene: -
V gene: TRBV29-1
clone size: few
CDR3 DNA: TGCAGGGGGGGGGCTGAAGGAGAAGCTTTCTTT
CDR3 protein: CRGGAEGEAFF

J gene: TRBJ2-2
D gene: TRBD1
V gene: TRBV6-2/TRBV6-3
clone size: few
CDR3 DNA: TGTGCCAGCAGTTCGACAGGGGGGGGCGGGGAGCTGTTTTTT
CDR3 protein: CASSSTGGGGELFF

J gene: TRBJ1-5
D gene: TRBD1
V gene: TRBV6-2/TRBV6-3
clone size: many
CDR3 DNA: TGTGCCAGCATATCGGGACAGGGCAATCAGCCCCAGCATTTT
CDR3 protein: CASISGQGNQPQHF